Listed below are T cell receptor beta chains from one sample, sequenced in a study of blood T cell repertoires in COVID-19. Assay used: immunoSEQ multiplex PCR; TCRdb lists only in-frame clones, some missing. The repertoire holds 150,000 or so clones, around 87% seen once, with approximately 0.62% in the top ten. Source material: peripheral blood. The receptors were sampled from a man aged 55 to 69 with COVID-19, enrolled during active disease. CDR3s include the opening cysteine and the closing phenylalanine or tryptophan. The D gene is left open where the match is weak. Some rows mark clone size as missing; the rest say once, few, many or name a class of expanded clone.

TRBV11-2	NA	TRBD1	15	TRBJ1-5	TGTGCCAGCAGCGAACAGGGGGCTGGGAATCAGCCCCAGCATTTT	CASSEQGAGNQPQHF
TRBV7-6	NA	NA	19	TRBJ1-3	TGTGCCAGCAGCCCTACCCAAGTGACAAAACCCCACTCTGGAAACACCATATATTTT	CASSPTQVTKPHSGNTIYF
TRBV19	few	NA	15	TRBJ1-4	TGTGCCAGTAGTATAGCCGCGGTTACTAATGAAAAACTGTTTTTT	CASSIAAVTNEKLFF
TRBV3-1/TRBV3-2	NA	NA	16	TRBJ2-3	TGTGCCAGCAGCCAATCCACAGGGATTAGCACAGATACGCAGTATTTT	CASSQSTGISTDTQYF
TRBV18	NA	NA	15	TRBJ2-3	TGTGCCAGCTCGCCGCGACAGGAGAGCACAGATACGCAGTATTTT	CASSPRQESTDTQYF
TRBV5-4	NA	TRBD1	15	TRBJ1-2	TGTGCCAGCAGCTCGACAGGGGGCGCAGACTATGGCTACACCTTC	CASSSTGGADYGYTF
TRBV5-4	NA	NA	15	TRBJ2-5	TGTGCCAGCAGCATGACGGACAGAGCCCAAGAGACCCAGTACTTC	CASSMTDRAQETQYF
TRBV4-2	NA	NA	13	TRBJ1-2	TGTGCCAGCAGCCAAGTCTCTAACTATGGCTACACCTTC	CASSQVSNYGYTF
TRBV18	NA	NA	13	TRBJ1-1	TGTGCCAGCTCACCAGGACAGAACACTGAAGCTTTCTTT	CASSPGQNTEAFF
TRBV5-1	NA	NA	15	TRBJ1-1	TGCGCCAGCAGCTTGGAAGGGGCCAGGGTGTCTGAAGCTTTCTTT	CASSLEGARVSEAFF
TRBV11-3	NA	NA	15	TRBJ1-1	TGTGCCAGCAGCCTCGGCGGGCAGACGAACACTGAAGCTTTCTTT	CASSLGGQTNTEAFF
TRBV6-5	NA	NA	14	TRBJ1-3	TGTGCCAGCAGTAATCTGGGGCTCGGAAACACCATATATTTT	CASSNLGLGNTIYF
TRBV3-1/TRBV3-2	NA	NA	16	TRBJ1-3	TGTGCCAGCAGCCCGGAACTTACAGGGATCGGAAACACCATATATTTT	CASSPELTGIGNTIYF
TRBV2	NA	NA	12	TRBJ1-1	TGTGCCAGCATGCGGGGAGGGACTGAAGCTTTCTTT	CASMRGGTEAFF
TRBV29-1	NA	TRBD1	14	TRBJ2-5	TGCAGCACAACCAAGACAGGGGGCTTGGAGACCCAGTACTTC	CSTTKTGGLETQYF
TRBV30	NA	NA	14	TRBJ1-5	TGTGCCTGGAGTTCAGGGATTAGCAATCAGCCCCAGCATTTT	CAWSSGISNQPQHF
TRBV6-5	NA	TRBD1	14	TRBJ1-2	TGTGCCAGCAGGGGACAGGGGCATAACTATGGCTACACCTTC	CASRGQGHNYGYTF
TRBV5-8	NA	NA	17	TRBJ1-3	TGTGCCAGCAGCTTGGCTCTTACAGGGCTATCTGGAAACACCATATATTTT	CASSLALTGLSGNTIYF
TRBV6-5	NA	NA	11	TRBJ2-7	TGTGCCAGCAGCGCACCCGGGGAGCAGTACTTC	CASSAPGEQYF
TRBV2	NA	NA	16	TRBJ2-4	TGTGCCAGCAAGGTTTCAGGGTTCGGAGCCAAAAACATTCAGTACTTC	CASKVSGFGAKNIQYF
TRBV5-5	once	TRBD2	15	TRBJ2-7	TGTGCCAGCAGCTTTGGACTAGCGGGAGTACACGAGCAGTACTTC	CASSFGLAGVHEQYF
TRBV7-2	NA	TRBD1	13	TRBJ1-2	TGTGCCAGCAGCCCACAGGGGAGCTATGGCTACACCTTC	CASSPQGSYGYTF
TRBV30	NA	TRBD1	14	TRBJ1-5	TGTGCCTGGAAGGGACAGGGAAACAATCAGCCCCAGCATTTT	CAWKGQGNNQPQHF
TRBV2	NA	NA	15	TRBJ2-3	TGTGCCACGAAGGGGGGCGGGGGACTCACAGATACGCAGTATTTT	CATKGGGGLTDTQYF
TRBV10-2	NA	TRBD1	18	TRBJ2-6	TGCGCCAGCAGTGAGTCGATCGCAGGGGGTTTTGGGGCCAACGTCCTGACTTTC	CASSESIAGGFGANVLTF
TRBV30	NA	NA	13	TRBJ1-1	TGTGCCTGGAGCAGGGGAACGAACACTGAAGCTTTCTTT	CAWSRGTNTEAFF
TRBV28	NA	NA	11	TRBJ2-2	TGTGCCTCAGAGGGAACCGGGGAGCTGTTTTTT	CASEGTGELFF
TRBV5-1	NA	NA	15	TRBJ1-4	TGCGCCAGCAGCTTTGGGGGGTCAACTAATGAAAAACTGTTTTTT	CASSFGGSTNEKLFF
TRBV28	NA	TRBD2	13	TRBJ2-1	TGTGCCAGCAGCCCGGGCCCAGCGGGGGGGCAGTTCTTC	CASSPGPAGGQFF
TRBV2	NA	TRBD1	12	TRBJ1-5	TGTGCCAGCGGGACAGGGGTTCAGCCCCAGCATTTT	CASGTGVQPQHF
TRBV6-5	NA	NA	14	TRBJ1-2	TGTGCCAGCAGTCCCCCCGGAGACAACTATGGCTACACCTTC	CASSPPGDNYGYTF
TRBV18	NA	TRBD1	15	TRBJ2-7	TGTGCCAGCTCACGACATCAGGGGGAAACCTACGAGCAGTACTTC	CASSRHQGETYEQYF
TRBV28	NA	NA	15	TRBJ2-7	TGTGCCAGCAGTTTATTTCGCAGGAACTCCTACGAGCAGTACTTC	CASSLFRRNSYEQYF
TRBV11-2	NA	TRBD2	15	TRBJ2-5	TGTGCCAGCACACAAACGGGGGGACGCAGCAAGACCCAGTACTTC	CASTQTGGRSKTQYF
TRBV30	few	NA	12	TRBJ1-3	TGTGCCTGGAGACAAACAGGAAACACCATATATTTT	CAWRQTGNTIYF
TRBV19	NA	TRBD1	14	TRBJ1-3	TGTGCCAGTAGGTTAGGGGGCGCCGGAAACACCATATATTTT	CASRLGGAGNTIYF
TRBV5-1	NA	NA	15	TRBJ2-1	TGCGCCAGCAGCGCCTTAACGGAGACCTACAATGAGCAGTTCTTC	CASSALTETYNEQFF
TRBV9	NA	NA	14	TRBJ1-5	TGTGCCAGCAGCCCTAGTCCTAGCAATCAGCCCCAGCATTTT	CASSPSPSNQPQHF
TRBV4-3	NA	NA	17	TRBJ1-3	TGCGCCAGCAGCCAAGATTTTGAGGGTGTCTCTGGAAACACCATATATTTT	CASSQDFEGVSGNTIYF
TRBV5-1	once	NA	16	TRBJ1-3	TGCGCCAGCAGCTTGGCCAGGCTGGCCGATGGAAACACCATATATTTT	CASSLARLADGNTIYF
TRBV5-1	NA	TRBD2	14	TRBJ2-1	TGCGCCAGCAGCTCCGGGACTAGCTACAATGAGCAGTTCTTC	CASSSGTSYNEQFF
TRBV11-2	NA	TRBD1	13	TRBJ2-2	TGTGCCAGCAGCTTACAGGGGGCCGGGGAGCTGTTTTTT	CASSLQGAGELFF
TRBV28	NA	NA	14	TRBJ1-2	TGTGCCAGCAGTTTGAGCGACCCTTTCTATGGCTACACCTTC	CASSLSDPFYGYTF
TRBV7-2	NA	NA	14	TRBJ2-5	TGTGCCAGCAGCTTAGGGGGGCCGGGAGAGACCCAGTACTTC	CASSLGGPGETQYF
TRBV7-2	NA	NA	15	TRBJ1-5	TGTGCCAGCAGCCCTCTCTCGTTGAGCAATCAGCCCCAGCATTTT	CASSPLSLSNQPQHF
TRBV6-2/TRBV6-3	few	NA	13	TRBJ1-5	TGTGCCAGCAGTGCGTATGGTTCTCAGCCCCAGCATTTT	CASSAYGSQPQHF
TRBV6-5	NA	NA	13	TRBJ1-1	TGTGCCAGCAGTTACCGGGTTGGCACTGAAGCTTTCTTT	CASSYRVGTEAFF
TRBV6-4	NA	NA	15	TRBJ2-1	TGTGCCAGCAGTGAGGAGGGGGGCGCGGGAGATGAGCAGTTCTTC	CASSEEGGAGDEQFF
TRBV2	NA	TRBD2	18	TRBJ2-1	TGTGCCAGCAACGGACTAGCGGGAGGCATAGCCTCCTACAATGAGCAGTTCTTC	CASNGLAGGIASYNEQFF
TRBV7-9	NA	NA	14	TRBJ2-1	TGTGCCAGCAGTTTGAGCGGAGCATACAATGAGCAGTTCTTC	CASSLSGAYNEQFF
TRBV3-1/TRBV3-2	once	NA	15	TRBJ1-2	TGTGCCAGCAGCCAACTCCTCGACAGTCGTCATGGCTACACCTTC	CASSQLLDSRHGYTF
TRBV27	NA	NA	12	TRBJ1-6	TGTGCCAGCAAGAGGGGCGGGGGCCCCCTCCACTTT	CASKRGGGPLHF
TRBV7-9	NA	TRBD1	14	TRBJ1-2	TGTGCCAGCAGCCCCGGACAGGGAATCTATGGCTACACCTTC	CASSPGQGIYGYTF
TRBV19	NA	TRBD2	15	TRBJ2-1	TGTGCCAGTAGATGGACTAGCGGGTTTTACAATGAGCAGTTCTTC	CASRWTSGFYNEQFF
TRBV28	NA	NA	11	TRBJ2-7	TGTGCCAGCAGTTTATCCGGGAAGCAGTACTTC	CASSLSGKQYF